This section outlines one T cell receptor (beta chain) sequence together with its context. Its antigen is still unknown. CD45RO negativity and positive selection for CCR7 defined naive CD8 cells, a population that excluded terminally differentiated effector memory CD45RA+ cells. The data are from a study of shared clonotypes between healthy human individuals. Study overall: Aged between 18 and 49, the donors were a couple of women and three men. Whole-study findings and limits: There were few donors, and this limited the genetic and exposure-history diversity represented.

This CDR3 is 17 amino acids long. In germline, CDR1 is LNHNV, CDR2 YYDKDF (reference sequence). V lost 3 bases and J lost 7; bases outside the gene matches: 9. It was roughly 200 ng DNA, tens of thousands of T cell genomes, that sorted-subset replicate PCRs used. Method: immunoSEQ multiplex PCR; TCRdb's copy keeps in-frame clones and lacks some. The profile shows approximately 600,000 clones, approximately 95% of them singletons. This receptor was identified in a woman in her 30s in good health. The sequenced material came from naive CD8+ T cells sorted from blood. The chain uses TRBV15 and TRBJ1-6; TRBD1 aligns across 10 bases. The CDR3 coding sequence is TGTGCCACCAGCAGCCCTGGGACAGGGGTGAGGAATTCACCCCTCCACTTT. This translates into CATSSPGTGVRNSPLHF.